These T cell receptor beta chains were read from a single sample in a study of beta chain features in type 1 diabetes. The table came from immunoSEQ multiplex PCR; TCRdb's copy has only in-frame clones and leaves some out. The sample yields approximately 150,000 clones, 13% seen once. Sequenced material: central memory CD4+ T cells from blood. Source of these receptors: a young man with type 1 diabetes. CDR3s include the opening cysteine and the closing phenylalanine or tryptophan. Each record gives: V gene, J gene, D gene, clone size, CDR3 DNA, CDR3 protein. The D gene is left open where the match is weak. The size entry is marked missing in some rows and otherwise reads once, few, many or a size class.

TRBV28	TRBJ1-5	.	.	TGTGCCAGCAGTCTGAGACACTCCGGCAATCAGCCCCAGCATTTT	CASSLRHSGNQPQHF
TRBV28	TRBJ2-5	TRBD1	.	TGTGCCAGCAGTGCCAGGGGGCCACAAGAGACCCAGTACTTC	CASSARGPQETQYF
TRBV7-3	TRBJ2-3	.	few	TGTGCCAGCAGTGAGCTTACAGATACGCAGTATTTT	CASSELTDTQYF
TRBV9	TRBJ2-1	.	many	TGTGCCAGCAGCTCCGCCCCAGCAGGTGAGCAGTTCTTC	CASSSAPAGEQFF
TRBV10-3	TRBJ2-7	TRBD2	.	TGTGCCATCAGTGATCCTAGCGGGGGCCGGAGCTCCTACGAGCAGTACTTC	CAISDPSGGRSSYEQYF
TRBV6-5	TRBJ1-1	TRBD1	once	TGTGCCAGCAGGACAGGGTTCACTGAAGCTTTCTTT	CASRTGFTEAFF
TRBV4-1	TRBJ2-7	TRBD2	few	TGCGCCAGCAGCCAGGACCCTAGCGGAAGCTCCTACGAGCAGTACTTC	CASSQDPSGSSYEQYF
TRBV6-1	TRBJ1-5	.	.	TGTGCCAGCCTAGAAAGCAATCAGCCCCAGCATTTT	CASLESNQPQHF
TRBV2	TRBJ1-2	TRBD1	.	TGTGCCAGCAGTTCCGGGACAGGGTTCGTAACCTTC	CASSSGTGFVTF
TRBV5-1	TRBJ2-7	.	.	TGCGCCAGCAGCAGACAACAGGGTCTGGACGAGCAGTACTTC	CASSRQQGLDEQYF
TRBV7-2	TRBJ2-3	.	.	TGTGCCAGCAGCTTTATGGGGGTTGCTGATACGCAGTATTTT	CASSFMGVADTQYF
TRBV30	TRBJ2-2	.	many	TGTGCCTGGATCCGCCCTCGGGCCGGGGAGCTGTTTTTT	CAWIRPRAGELFF
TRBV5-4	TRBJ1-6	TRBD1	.	TGTGCCAGCAGCCGGGACCGGGACAGGGGAAATTCACCCCTCCACTTT	CASSRDRDRGNSPLHF
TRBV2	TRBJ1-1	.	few	TGTGCCAGCAGTAGCGCACGGACGAACACTGAAGCTTTCTTT	CASSSARTNTEAFF
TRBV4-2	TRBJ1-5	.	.	TGTGCCAGCAGCCAAGATCATGGACAGCCCCAGCATTTT	CASSQDHGQPQHF
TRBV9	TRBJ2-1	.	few	TGTGCCAGCAGCCCGTCTTGGCTGGGCAATGAGCAGTTCTTC	CASSPSWLGNEQFF
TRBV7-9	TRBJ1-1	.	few	TGTGCCAGCAGCTCAGGGGTATTGAACACTGAAGCTTTCTTT	CASSSGVLNTEAFF
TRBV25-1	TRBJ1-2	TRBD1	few	TGTGCCACCCGGGACAGTCTCTATGGCTACACCTTC	CATRDSLYGYTF
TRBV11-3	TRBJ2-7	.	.	TGTGCCAGCAGCTTAGATCTGTCAAGCGAGCAGTACTTC	CASSLDLSSEQYF